These T cell receptor beta chains were read from a single sample in a study of cytomegalovirus exposure and HLA in healthy donors. The assay was immunoSEQ multiplex PCR, and TCRdb's table has in-frame clones only and misses some. The table shows some 130,000 clones, with around 73% occurring only once. Sequencing was performed on PBMCs. The receptors come from a female donor in good health and CMV-seronegative. Both conserved end residues are part of each CDR3. D genes are given only for firm matches.

v_call	d_call	j_call	cdr3_aa	cdr3_nt
TRBV28	TRBD1	TRBJ2-5	CASSFINRGLGETQYF	TGTGCCAGCAGTTTTATAAACAGGGGCTTAGGGGAGACCCAGTACTTC
TRBV23-1	-	TRBJ2-6	CASSPGRDPGANVLTF	TGCGCCAGCAGTCCTGGGCGGGACCCTGGGGCCAACGTCCTGACTTTC
TRBV7-9	TRBD2	TRBJ2-5	CASGWEGETQYF	TGTGCCAGCGGATGGGAGGGCGAGACCCAGTACTTC
TRBV28	-	TRBJ2-1	CASSTTLGQFF	TGTGCCAGCAGTACGACATTAGGGCAGTTCTTC
TRBV18	-	TRBJ2-2	CASSPAGLAGRGELFF	TGTGCCAGCTCACCAGCGGGACTCGCTGGCAGGGGGGAGCTGTTTTTT
TRBV10-3	-	TRBJ2-2	CAIGPGTNTGELFF	TGTGCCATTGGCCCAGGGACGAACACCGGGGAGCTGTTTTTT
TRBV19	TRBD1	TRBJ1-1	CASSEQGGTEAFF	TGTGCCAGTAGTGAACAGGGGGGCACTGAAGCTTTCTTT
TRBV29-1	-	TRBJ2-3	CSVEDGGTADTQYF	TGCAGCGTTGAAGATGGGGGGACTGCAGATACGCAGTATTTT
TRBV7-2	TRBD1	TRBJ1-2	CASSSPETGVYGYTF	TGTGCCAGCAGCTCCCCGGAGACAGGGGTTTATGGCTACACCTTC
TRBV7-3	TRBD2	TRBJ2-1	CASSSQGLAANEQFF	TGTGCCAGCAGCTCCCAGGGACTAGCGGCCAATGAGCAGTTCTTC
TRBV5-1	TRBD2	TRBJ2-1	CASSVAGEHNEQFF	TGCGCCAGCAGCGTTGCGGGAGAACACAATGAGCAGTTCTTC
TRBV6-5	TRBD2	TRBJ2-3	CASSPFQAGPDTQYF	TGTGCCAGCAGCCCCTTCCAAGCGGGACCAGATACGCAGTATTTT
TRBV14	TRBD2	TRBJ2-7	CASSRAGRFYEQYF	TGTGCCAGCAGCCGAGCGGGGCGGTTCTACGAGCAGTACTTC
TRBV30	TRBD2	TRBJ2-7	CAWIPISGVDSYEQYF	TGTGCCTGGATCCCAATTAGCGGGGTAGACTCCTACGAGCAGTACTTC
TRBV4-3	-	TRBJ2-1	CASSQVGESSYNEQFF	TGCGCCAGCAGCCAAGTCGGAGAGAGCTCCTACAATGAGCAGTTCTTC
TRBV6-5	TRBD2	TRBJ2-7	CASSRTSGSYEQYF	TGTGCCAGCAGTCGGACTAGCGGGTCCTACGAGCAGTACTTC
TRBV5-1	TRBD1	TRBJ1-2	CASSLGTGDYGYTF	TGCGCCAGCAGCTTGGGCACAGGGGACTATGGCTACACCTTC
TRBV5-1	TRBD1	TRBJ2-7	CASSFGDRAHEQYF	TGCGCCAGCAGCTTCGGGGACAGGGCCCACGAGCAGTACTTC
TRBV19	-	TRBJ1-1	CATAWWDKSPNTEAFF	TGTGCCACCGCTTGGTGGGACAAATCCCCGAACACTGAAGCTTTCTTT
TRBV7-9	TRBD2	TRBJ2-4	CSSSLYGGGLAKENIQYF	TGTTCCAGCAGCTTATATGGCGGTGGACTAGCGAAAGAAAACATTCAGTACTTC
TRBV19	-	TRBJ2-6	CASSLRGGTSGANVLTF	TGTGCCAGTAGCCTAAGGGGGGGTACCTCTGGGGCCAACGTCCTGACTTTC
TRBV5-1	TRBD1	TRBJ1-2	CASRLDRVNGYTF	TGCGCCAGCAGACTGGACAGGGTGAATGGCTACACCTTC
TRBV5-1	TRBD1	TRBJ2-3	CASSQGVGQGSDTQYF	TGCGCCAGCAGCCAAGGAGTGGGACAGGGTTCAGATACGCAGTATTTT